A single sample gave rise to the 7 T cell receptor beta chains below, sequenced in a study of T cell responses to AZD1222 COVID-19 vaccine. TCRdb's table, derived via immunoSEQ multiplex PCR, lists solely in-frame clones and lacks some. The sample consists of some 200,000 clones, 90% to 95% of them appearing once. The input for sequencing was peripheral blood, taken 28 days after the second AZD1222 dose. These receptor sequences come from an adult who received the AZD1222 COVID-19 vaccine.

This clone was recorded only once. This chain connects TRBV3-1 (or the pseudogene TRBV3-2) to TRBJ2-2, with 12 positions matching TRBD2. The CDR3 is 18 residues long. Germline lookup yields CDR1 LGHDT and CDR2 YNNKEL (reference sequence). J gave up 6 bases and V 4 bases, and 12 bases lay outside the gene matches. The CDR3 protein is CASSRTYSSGRASGELFF. The CDR3 DNA sequence: TGTGCCAGCAGCCGCACTTATTCTAGCGGGAGGGCTTCCGGGGAGCTGTTTTTT.

The rearrangement uses TRBV10-2 and TRBJ1-1; D unresolved. V shed 2 bases and J shed 6 bases, with 13 bases lying between them. CDR1 and CDR2 (germline): WSHSY, SAAADI. The CDR3 is 14 amino acids. The CDR3 DNA follows: TGCGCCAGCAGTGAGGGGGTAACGATCGCTGAAGCTTTCTTT. This sequence encodes CASSEGVTIAEAFF.

V and J are TRBV6-6 and TRBJ1-6; D ambiguous. There are 15 residues in the CDR3. The germline gives CDR1 MNHNY, CDR2 SVGAGI (reference sequence). V was shortened by 4 bases and J by 0 bases, with 7 bases between the two germline ends. CDR3 coding DNA: TGTGCCAGCAGTTCCCAGAGCTCCTATAATTCACCCCTCCACTTT. Protein: CASSSQSSYNSPLHF.

The V and J genes are TRBV28 and TRBJ2-1, with unresolved D. Trimming took 7 bases from V and 7 from J, leaving 29 bases between them. CDR3 length equals 18 residues. Germline-derived CDR1 and CDR2 are MDHEN and SYDVKM. This CDR3 is CASIGRSRHPNERNEQFF. The CDR3 nucleotides are TGTGCCAGCATTGGAAGATCACGACACCCCAACGAACGGAATGAGCAGTTCTTC.

The J gene is TRBJ1-2, the V gene TRBV28; D remains unclear. The CDR3 is 15 residues long. V was pared by 4 bases and J by 7 bases, with 19 bases between. Per germline, CDR1 MDHEN and CDR2 SYDVKM. The CDR3 DNA sequence: TGTGCCAGCAGTTCACTCCGGGGAATATCGAGTGGCTACACCTTC. As protein: CASSSLRGISSGYTF.

This chain's CDR3 is CASSSPGTGSSNQPQHF. The CDR3 region has the DNA TGTGCCAGCAGTTCACCCGGGACAGGGTCCAGCAATCAGCCCCAGCATTTT. This chain connects TRBV28 to TRBJ1-5; TRBD1 agrees at 9 bases. The V and J ends lost 4 bases and 1 base, in that order; junction bases with no gene match: 8. The CDR3 length is 17 residues. Germline CDR1 reads MDHEN; CDR2 reads SYDVKM. The full variable domain, rest sourced from reference TRBV28 and TRBJ1-5, is DVKVTQSSRYLVKRTGEKVFLECVQDMDHENMFWYRQDPGLGLRLIYFSYDVKMKEKGDIPEGYSVSREKKERFSLILESASTNQTSMYLCASSSPGTGSSNQPQHFGDGTRLSIL.

This sequence joins TRBV5-1 and TRBJ2-7; TRBD2 agrees at 11 bases. With 3 bases clipped from V and 2 bases from J, the junction kept 19 bases outside the gene matches. Germline CDR1 and CDR2: SGHRS and YFSETQ. The CDR3 sequence is 20 residues long. CDR3 loop: CASSSGLADNFIPFPYEQYF. The CDR3 DNA follows: TGCGCCAGCAGCTCGGGACTAGCGGACAACTTCATCCCGTTCCCCTACGAGCAGTACTTC.